This T cell receptor beta chain comes out of a study of cytomegalovirus exposure and HLA in healthy donors. This PCR relied on a set of 60 Vbeta primers and 13 Jbeta primers. The repertoire was sequenced with immunoSEQ multiplex PCR; TCRdb's copy has only in-frame clones and lacks some. The data show tens of thousands of clones, with 71% seen just once and approximately 23% held by the top ten. This clone was observed a handful of times. Its antigen remains unidentified. Findings of the study overall: Per a later analysis, fewer than 20,000 TCR beta sequences showed association with HLA alleles at 0.05 false discovery rate. The authors enumerated around 150 TCR beta chains as linked to cytomegalovirus.

Per germline, CDR1 SGHTA and CDR2 FQGNSA. CDR3 size: 14 residues. Trimming shortened V by 1 base and J by 9 bases, and 13 bases separated the two germline ends. The TCR comes from a man aged 50 or older in good health and CMV-seropositive. Material: PBMCs. The chain carries TRBV7-2 and TRBJ2-1; D is unclear. Written as DNA, the CDR3 is TGTGCCAGCAGCTTAGACAATCCCAGAGGTGAGCAGTTCTTC. This sequence encodes CASSLDNPRGEQFF.